The 30 T cell receptor beta chains in this list originate from one sample, sequenced in a study of beta chain features in type 1 diabetes (dated by TCRdb to 2016 to 2018). Libraries came from the immunoSEQ multiplex PCR assay. The entire amount of isolated RNA was reverse transcribed using the High Capacity cDNA Reverse Transcription Kit, so the sequenced TCRB transcripts were expressed ones. Sourced from immuneACCESS, this table was stored by TCRdb with only in-frame sequences that have V and J called. A share of the clones is absent; for the studies checked, an unresolved V gene accounts for under half, and the remainder has no known explanation. The sample includes about 290,000 clones, with approximately 8.1% observed a single time. Roughly 1% of the sample is taken by the ten largest. The material sequenced was central memory CD4+ T cells from blood. These receptors all stem from a young woman in good health.

This chain joins TRBV7-9 and TRBJ2-3; maybe TRBD1 (6 bases). Germline CDR1 SEHNR, CDR2 FQNEAQ (reference sequence). The length of the CDR3 is 15 residues. Trimming removed 8 bases at V and 2 bases at J, with 17 bases between. CDR3 DNA sequence: TGTGCCAGCGGCCTTGGGGCAGGGGTCACAGATACGCAGTATTTT. This gives the protein CASGLGAGVTDTQYF.

The rearrangement links TRBV11-2 to TRBJ1-3; no clear D. Germline values: CDR1 SGHAT, CDR2 FQNNGV. CDR3 length: 13 amino acids. V lost 4 bases to trimming and J lost 7 bases, with 11 bases between them. CDR3 in DNA: TGTGCCAGCAGCTCCGGGGTTTTCAACACCATATATTTT. Protein product: CASSSGVFNTIYF.

This clone has more than one count but fewer than ten. This chain uses TRBV9 with TRBJ2-1, with 8 positions matching TRBD1. Germline V gene sequence: CDR1 SGDLS, CDR2 YYNGEE. The CDR3 is 16 amino acids. Trimming at V came to 0 bases and at J to 0 bases, leaving 2 bases not matched to a gene. CDR3 coding DNA: TGTGCCAGCAGCGTAGGGACAGGGAGCTCCTACAATGAGCAGTTCTTC. Protein product: CASSVGTGSSYNEQFF.

The chain employs TRBV18 and TRBJ2-1; D gene uncertain. Germline V gene sequence: CDR1 KGHSH, CDR2 LQKENI. V lost 3 bases and J lost 6, with 15 bases in between. The CDR3 length is 15 residues. CDR3 region: CASSPVLSATNEQFF. The CDR3 nucleotides read TGTGCCAGCTCACCGGTTTTGTCCGCTACCAATGAGCAGTTCTTC.

The V gene is TRBV6-5, the J gene TRBJ2-7; 7 bases are a match to TRBD1. The J segment lost 2 bases and the V segment lost 6 bases, leaving 7 bases of the junction unmatched. The CDR3 is 14 residues long. In germline, CDR1 is MNHEY, CDR2 SVGAGI. As DNA, the CDR3 is TGTGCCAGCAGCTTTGGGACAGAAACCTACGAGCAGTACTTC. This translates into CASSFGTETYEQYF.

This clone was seen more than once but under ten times. V gene TRBV19 combines with J gene TRBJ2-3; tentative D call: TRBD2 (5 bases). The length of the CDR3 is 16 residues. V was clipped by 2 bases and J by 1 base, with 13 bases between them. Germline CDR1 reads LNHDA; CDR2 reads SQIVND (reference sequence). In DNA form, the CDR3 reads TGTGCCAGTAGTATAATGGAGGAGTGGGGCACAGATACGCAGTATTTT. Residues: CASSIMEEWGTDTQYF. The entire variable domain, with the rest obtained from reference TRBV19 and TRBJ2-3, is as follows: DGGITQSPKYLFRKEGQNVTLSCEQNLNHDAMYWYRQDPGQGLRLIYYSQIVNDFQKGDIAEGYSVSREKKESFPLTVTSAQKNPTAFYLCASSIMEEWGTDTQYFGPGTRLTVL.

This clone was picked up many times. This chain connects TRBV4-2 to TRBJ1-2; tentative D call: TRBD1 (6 bases). Germline assignment: CDR1 LGHNA and CDR2 YNFKEQ. V was clipped by 5 bases and J by 2 bases, with 12 bases between them. CDR3 length: 14 residues. CDR3 residues: CASSFKTGNYGYTF. As DNA, the CDR3 is TGTGCCAGCAGCTTCAAGACAGGAAACTATGGCTACACCTTC.

Only a few counts were recorded for this clone. This chain joins TRBV7-2 and TRBJ2-2; weak D call: TRBD1 (5 bases). From germline, CDR1 is SGHTA and CDR2 FQGNSA. CDR3 length: 14 residues. The germline V and J ends were trimmed by 5 bases and 5 bases, with 12 bases remaining between them. CDR3 sequence (DNA): TGTGCCAGCAGCGCTTCCAGGGTAACCGGGGAGCTGTTTTTT. Its protein is CASSASRVTGELFF. Drawing the rest from reference TRBV7-2 and TRBJ2-2, the complete variable domain is GAGVSQSPSNKVTEKGKDVELRCDPISGHTALYWYRQSLGQGLEFLIYFQGNSAPDKSGLPSDRFSAERTGGSVSTLTIQRTQQEDSAVYLCASSASRVTGELFFGEGSRLTVL.

This clone was seen repeatedly, ten times or more. The CDR3 spells CASGGAPLLEQFF. For the CDR3, the DNA is TGTGCCAGCGGGGGGGCCCCTCTGCTGGAGCAGTTCTTC. J is TRBJ2-1 and V is TRBV28, with a tentative D call TRBD2 (7 bases). The ends were cut back, 8 bases at V and 10 bases at J, with 18 bases in the middle. CDR3 length equals 13 residues. Germline V gene data show CDR1 as MDHEN and CDR2 as SYDVKM.

In this sample, this clone turned up a few times. J is TRBJ2-1 and V is TRBV11-2; D is possibly TRBD1 (6 bases). The V end was cut by 1 base, the J end by 4 bases, with 11 bases between. Per the germline V gene, CDR1 is SGHAT and CDR2 is FQNNGV. The CDR3 spans 15 residues. The CDR3 region is CASSLGGQSYNEQFF. Here the CDR3 DNA reads TGTGCCAGCAGCTTAGGCGGACAGTCTTACAATGAGCAGTTCTTC.

The chain carries TRBV5-4 and TRBJ2-1; 12 nucleotides agree with TRBD2. The J segment lost 7 bases and the V segment lost 4 bases, leaving 9 bases of the junction unmatched. The CDR3 runs 16 residues. The germline V gene has CDR1 SGHNT and CDR2 YYREEE (reference sequence). CDR3 amino acids: CASSQTTSGRGNEQFF. For the CDR3, the DNA is TGTGCCAGCAGCCAGACGACTAGCGGGAGAGGAAATGAGCAGTTCTTC.

This clone was seen only a few times. This chain joins TRBV2 and TRBJ2-2; D unclear. V was shortened by 5 bases and J by 4 bases, with 17 bases between the two germline ends. Germline CDR1 and CDR2: SNHLY and FYNNEI. The CDR3 has 16 residues. CDR3 protein: CASSTNVVGGTGELFF. The CDR3 nucleotides read TGTGCCAGCAGTACGAACGTTGTTGGTGGCACCGGGGAGCTGTTTTTT.

Notes on this clone: Compared with germline, one end of the junction differs, possibly owing to a read error. This chain connects TRBV7-7 to TRBJ2-1; 7 bases are shared with TRBD2. Per germline, CDR1 SSHAT and CDR2 FNYEAQ (reference sequence). This CDR3 spans 15 amino acids. DNA of the CDR3: TGTGCTAGCAGCTTATCGGCGGGAGTTTTCAATGAGCAGTTCTTC. It is translated as CASSLSAGVFNEQFF. The entire variable domain, with the rest obtained from reference TRBV7-7 and TRBJ2-1, is as follows: GAGVSQSPRYKVTKRGQDVTLRCDPISSHATLYWYQQALGQGPEFLTYFNYEAQPDKSGLPSDRFSAERPEGSISTLTIQRTEQRDSAMYRCASSLSAGVFNEQFFGPGTRLTVL.

This clone has a handful of counts. This sequence joins TRBV29-1 and TRBJ2-4; TRBD2 might be the D (6 bases). The CDR3 is 13 amino acids. V lost 7 bases and J 9 bases, leaving 19 bases between the germline ends. The germline V gene encodes CDR1 SQVTM and CDR2 ANQGSEA. The CDR3 DNA is TGCAGCGCGGGGGAAGGGTTTCCCCCCATTCAGTACTTC. This translates into CSAGEGFPPIQYF.

The chain uses TRBV5-4 and TRBJ1-5, with D perhaps matching TRBD1 (6 bases). The CDR3 is made up of 16 amino acids. In germline, CDR1 is SGHNT, CDR2 YYREEE (reference sequence). V was trimmed by 0 bases and J by 7 bases, leaving 17 bases between them. DNA of the CDR3: TGTGCCAGCAGCTTGGGGGGCGGGGGCTCAGGACAGCCCCAGCATTTT. It encodes CASSLGGGGSGQPQHF. Variable domain in full (rest from reference TRBV5-4 and TRBJ1-5): ETGVTQSPTHLIKTRGQQVTLRCSSQSGHNTVSWYQQALGQGPQFIFQYYREEENGRGNFPPRFSGLQFPNYSSELNVNALELDDSALYLCASSLGGGGSGQPQHFGDGTRLSIL.

This sequence joins TRBV9 and TRBJ1-1, with TRBD1 identical over 7 bases. After removal of 4 bases from V and 8 bases from J, the junction contained 5 bases not matched to a gene. Germline lookup yields CDR1 SGDLS and CDR2 YYNGEE. This CDR3 contains 12 residues. The CDR3 sequence: CASSTRQGEAFF. In DNA, the CDR3 is TGTGCCAGCAGCACCAGACAGGGAGAAGCTTTCTTT.

This chain uses TRBV4-1 with TRBJ2-1; 8 bases are a match to TRBD1. The germline CDR1 and CDR2 sequences are MGHRA and YSYEKL. This CDR3 comprises 16 residues. The J segment lost 7 bases and the V segment lost 2 bases, leaving 10 bases of the junction unmatched. The CDR3 bases are TGCGCCAGCAGCCAACATCCCCGGGGACAGGCGAATGAGCAGTTCTTC. It encodes CASSQHPRGQANEQFF.

The chain joins TRBV14 to TRBJ2-5; 10 nucleotides line up with TRBD1. Germline trimming cut 8 bases from V and 5 bases from J; bases unmatched to any gene: 17. The germline V gene has CDR1 SGHDN and CDR2 FVKESK. CDR3 size: 17 residues. In nucleotides, the CDR3 is TGTGCCAGCGGGGGCGGAACCGGGACAGGGGCGAAGGAGACCCAGTACTTC. It specifies CASGGGTGTGAKETQYF.

V and J are TRBV19 and TRBJ2-6; D gene ambiguous. The CDR3 extends over 14 amino acids. V was cut by 8 bases and J by 0 bases, with 8 bases left in between. CDR1 is LNHDA, CDR2 SQIVND, per germline (reference sequence). CDR3 loop: CASGRSSGANVLTF. The CDR3 DNA follows: TGTGCCAGTGGAAGAAGCTCTGGGGCCAACGTCCTGACTTTC. Combining the CDR3 with reference TRBV19 and TRBJ2-6 gives the whole variable domain DGGITQSPKYLFRKEGQNVTLSCEQNLNHDAMYWYRQDPGQGLRLIYYSQIVNDFQKGDIAEGYSVSREKKESFPLTVTSAQKNPTAFYLCASGRSSGANVLTFGAGSRLTVL.

The chain recombines TRBV9 with TRBJ1-1; a possible D gene is TRBD1 (6 bases). The V end lost 0 bases, the J end lost 3 bases, and 18 bases lay between the germline ends. This CDR3 region has 17 residues. CDR1 is SGDLS and CDR2 is YYNGEE in the germline V gene. CDR3 loop: CASSVAARGWADTEAFF. The CDR3 nucleotides read TGTGCCAGCAGCGTAGCAGCGAGGGGGTGGGCGGACACTGAAGCTTTCTTT.

The chain joins TRBV28 to TRBJ1-2; TRBD1 is a possible D gene (5 bases). The CDR3 spans 12 residues. Trimming cost V 7 bases and J 4 bases, with 10 bases left between them. Germline CDR1 and CDR2: MDHEN and SYDVKM. The CDR3 nucleotides read TGTGCCAGCACGGGGCGGACCTATGGCTACACCTTC. Translation: CASTGRTYGYTF.

The gene calls are TRBV4-2 and TRBJ1-1; D is ambiguous. CDR1 is LGHNA, CDR2 YNFKEQ, per germline. Deletions cut 1 base from V and 1 base from J, with 7 bases between. The CDR3 is made up of 14 amino acids. This chain's CDR3 is CASSQGVRNTEAFF. DNA of the CDR3: TGTGCCAGCAGCCAAGGAGTGAGGAACACTGAAGCTTTCTTT.

Only a few counts were recorded for this clone. This chain joins TRBV7-9 and TRBJ2-7; tentative D call: TRBD2 (6 bases). CDR3 length: 17 residues. Between the trimmed V and J ends, which lost 3 bases and 1 base, there was a span of 19 bases. Germline CDR1 is SEHNR and CDR2 is FQNEAQ (reference sequence). This CDR3 reads CASSLAGRIGPSYEQYF. CDR3 nucleotide sequence: TGTGCCAGCAGCTTGGCAGGGAGGATTGGGCCGTCCTACGAGCAGTACTTC. The full variable domain, rest sourced from reference TRBV7-9 and TRBJ2-7, is DTGVSQNPRHKITKRGQNVTFRCDPISEHNRLYWYRQTLGQGPEFLTYFQNEAQLEKSRLLSDRFSAERPKGSFSTLEIQRTEQGDSAMYLCASSLAGRIGPSYEQYFGPGTRLTVT.

This clone was recorded a few times. The rearrangement uses TRBV7-6 and TRBJ1-4; D is ambiguous. Germline values: CDR1 SGHVS, CDR2 FNYEAQ. V lost 5 bases and J lost 0, with 13 bases in between. The length of the CDR3 is 16 residues. The chain's CDR3 is CASSPGSGPTNEKLFF. Written as DNA, the CDR3 is TGTGCCAGCAGCCCAGGTTCCGGCCCAACTAATGAAAAACTGTTTTTT.

Here the CDR3 reads CASSLGQGQNSPLHF. CDR3 bases: TGTGCCAGCAGCCTAGGACAGGGGCAAAATTCACCCCTCCACTTT. The chain carries TRBV5-4 and TRBJ1-6, with 9 bases identical to TRBD1. The CDR3 is made up of 15 amino acids. CDR1 and CDR2 from the germline V gene are SGHNT and YYREEE (reference sequence). V lost 4 bases, J lost 7 bases, and 6 bases stayed unmatched.

This clone was seen more than once but under ten times. The chain combines TRBV30 with TRBJ1-1; D remains unclear. Germline V gene lookup returns CDR1 GTSNPN and CDR2 SVGIG (reference sequence). The V end was cut by 4 bases, the J end by 1 base, with 7 bases between. This CDR3 has 12 amino acids. This CDR3 is CAWNQENTEAFF. As DNA, the CDR3 is TGTGCCTGGAATCAGGAGAACACTGAAGCTTTCTTT.

This clone was detected only a few times. The same CDR3 also results from other DNA sequences found in this sample. This chain's CDR3 is CASSPSNEQFF. CDR3 DNA: TGTGCCAGCTCACCATCAAATGAGCAGTTCTTC. The chain carries TRBV18 and TRBJ2-1, with D uncertain. The CDR3 sequence is 11 residues long. CDR1 is KGHSH and CDR2 is LQKENI in the germline V gene. V lost 2 bases and J lost 7, with 3 bases in between.

The chain links TRBV9 to TRBJ1-2; TRBD1 agrees at 7 bases. The CDR3 loop spans 13 amino acids. Germline lookup yields CDR1 SGDLS and CDR2 YYNGEE. The V gene end was trimmed by 8 bases and the J gene end by 1 base; junction bases not matched to a gene: 5. The CDR3 protein is CASTTGFNYGYTF. For the CDR3, the DNA is TGTGCCAGTACGACAGGGTTTAACTATGGCTACACCTTC.

The chain combines TRBV19 with TRBJ1-1; D perhaps matches TRBD1 (5 bases). From germline, CDR1 is LNHDA and CDR2 SQIVND (reference sequence). The CDR3 has 15 residues. Trimming took 4 bases from V and 1 from J, leaving 13 bases between them. The CDR3 region has the DNA TGTGCCAGTAGTACCGGGACGGCAGGGAACACTGAAGCTTTCTTT. Its translation: CASSTGTAGNTEAFF.

This clone was observed a handful of times. The gene calls are TRBV18 and TRBJ1-3, with D tentatively TRBD1 (6 bases). The V end lost 7 bases, the J end lost 0 bases, and 10 bases lay between the germline ends. The CDR3 extends over 14 amino acids. Germline assignment: CDR1 KGHSH and CDR2 LQKENI. The CDR3 bases are TGTGCCAGCTATCAACAGGGCTCTGGAAACACCATATATTTT. Its translation: CASYQQGSGNTIYF.